This passage covers 18 T cell receptor beta chains from one sample sequenced in a study of technical replicates of blood from a handful of donors. The assay was immunoSEQ multiplex PCR, and TCRdb's table has in-frame clones only and misses some. Among about 62,000 clones, roughly 98% were seen once, and the ten largest hold around 0.16%. Sequencing was done on a sample of T cells isolated from PBMCs. Every receptor here comes from a human donor in good health.

The chain joins TRBV4-1 to TRBJ1-5; a possible D gene is TRBD1 (6 bases). Germline lookup yields CDR1 MGHRA and CDR2 YSYEKL. Trimming stripped 1 base from V and 4 bases from J, with 14 bases between. The CDR3 is 16 amino acids. CDR3 DNA: TGCGCCAGCAGCCAAGGGTCAGGGGTAGGGAATCAGCCCCAGCATTTT. Translated, it gives CASSQGSGVGNQPQHF.

The gene calls are TRBV7-6 and TRBJ1-1; D is possibly TRBD1 (5 bases). V was clipped by 1 base and J by 4 bases, with 13 bases between them. The germline CDR1 and CDR2 sequences are SGHVS and FNYEAQ. The CDR3 covers 15 residues. CDR3 amino acids: CASSLGNRQVTEAFF. The CDR3 DNA reads as TGTGCCAGCAGCTTAGGGAACAGGCAGGTCACTGAAGCTTTCTTT.

V and J are TRBV7-9 and TRBJ2-3; TRBD1 agrees at 7 bases. The CDR3 is 12 amino acids. The V gene end was trimmed by 7 bases and the J gene end by 8 bases; junction bases not matched to a gene: 6. Germline V gene data show CDR1 as SEHNR and CDR2 as FQNEAQ (reference sequence). The CDR3 is CASTLQGSTQYF. DNA of the CDR3: TGTGCCAGCACACTACAGGGGAGTACGCAGTATTTT.

The chain has TRBV10-3 and TRBJ2-2; tentatively, D is TRBD1 (6 bases). Trimming pared 6 bases from V and 5 bases from J, leaving 19 bases between. The germline V gene encodes CDR1 ENHRY and CDR2 SYGVKD. The CDR3 totals 16 residues. The CDR3 here is CAISPLNRDGTGELFF. In nucleotides, the CDR3 is TGTGCCATCAGCCCACTTAACAGGGATGGGACCGGGGAGCTGTTTTTT.

DNA for the CDR3: TGTGCCAGCAGCTTCGCAGGGTATGGCTACACCTTC. This encodes CASSFAGYGYTF. The rearrangement links TRBV5-6 to TRBJ1-2, with D perhaps matching TRBD1 (5 bases). Per the germline V gene, CDR1 is SGHDT and CDR2 is YYEEEE. The CDR3 covers 12 residues. The V gene lost 2 bases and the J gene lost 5 bases, with 7 bases spanning the gap. Variable domain in full (rest from reference TRBV5-6 and TRBJ1-2): DAGVTQSPTHLIKTRGQQVTLRCSPKSGHDTVSWYQQALGQGPQFIFQYYEEEERQRGNFPDRFSGHQFPNYSSELNVNALLLGDSALYLCASSFAGYGYTFGSGTRLTVV.

The rearrangement uses TRBV27 and TRBJ2-6, with D maybe TRBD1 (6 bases). Germline V gene lookup returns CDR1 MNHEY and CDR2 SMNVEV (reference sequence). V was trimmed by 2 bases and J by 1 base, leaving 9 bases between them. CDR3 length: 16 amino acids. In nucleotides, the CDR3 is TGTGCCAGCAGTTTAGAGGGGACATCTGGGGCCAACGTCCTGACTTTC. It codes for CASSLEGTSGANVLTF.

The chain uses TRBV20-1 and TRBJ2-7; D possibly corresponds to TRBD1 (6 bases). The CDR3 is 11 residues long. Deletions cut 5 bases from V and 2 bases from J, with 7 bases between. Germline V gene data show CDR1 as DFQATT and CDR2 as SNEGSKA (reference sequence). The CDR3 reads CSARQAYEQYF. Here the CDR3 DNA reads TGCAGTGCTCGACAGGCCTACGAGCAGTACTTC.

This clone appeared a single time. V usage is TRBV27 and J usage is TRBJ2-5; TRBD2 agrees at 12 bases. V shed 5 bases, J shed 2 bases, and the junction held 3 bases outside the gene matches. The CDR3 is 15 amino acids. Germline CDR1 and CDR2: MNHEY and SMNVEV (reference sequence). CDR3 coding DNA: TGTGCCAGCAGTCCTAGCGGGAGGGCACAAGAGACCCAGTACTTC. Protein sequence: CASSPSGRAQETQYF.

The chain couples TRBV29-1 to TRBJ1-1; 8 positions agree with TRBD1. With V trimmed by 6 bases and J by 3 bases, 9 bases remained unmatched. In germline, CDR1 is SQVTM, CDR2 ANQGSEA. The CDR3 is 14 amino acids. Here the CDR3 reads CSVHMTGADTEAFF. In DNA form, the CDR3 reads TGCAGCGTGCACATGACAGGGGCGGACACTGAAGCTTTCTTT. The full variable domain, with the rest looked up from reference TRBV29-1 and TRBJ1-1, is SAVISQKPSRDICQRGTSLTIQCQVDSQVTMMFWYRQQPGQSLTLIATANQGSEATYESGFVIDKFPISRPNLTFSTLTVSNMSPEDSSIYLCSVHMTGADTEAFFGQGTRLTVV.

The chain recombines TRBV15 with TRBJ1-5, with D uncertain. The ends were cut back, 4 bases at V and 9 bases at J, with 19 bases in the middle. Germline V gives CDR1 LNHNV, CDR2 YYDKDF (reference sequence). The CDR3 runs to 15 residues. This CDR3 reads CATSTDPFQQTPQHF. In DNA, the CDR3 is TGTGCCACCAGCACGGATCCTTTTCAACAGACGCCCCAGCATTTT.

The rearrangement links TRBV5-1 to TRBJ2-3; no clear D. Trimming shortened V by 7 bases and J by 3 bases, and 12 bases separated the two germline ends. Germline V lookup: CDR1 SGHRS, CDR2 YFSETQ. CDR3 size: 13 residues. CDR3 amino acids: CASSEPRTDTQYF. CDR3 bases: TGCGCCAGCTCGGAGCCACGGACAGATACGCAGTATTTT.

J is TRBJ2-5 and V is TRBV4-1, with 14 bases fitting TRBD2. This CDR3 has 17 amino acids. Per germline, CDR1 MGHRA and CDR2 YSYEKL. V gave up 1 base and J gave up 4 bases; unmatched junction bases: 5. The CDR3 loop is CASSQGLAGGPGETQYF. In nucleotides, the CDR3 is TGCGCCAGCAGCCAAGGACTAGCGGGAGGGCCGGGAGAGACCCAGTACTTC.

J is TRBJ2-2 and V is TRBV25-1; 8 bases line up with TRBD2. The germline V gene has CDR1 MGHDK and CDR2 SYGVNS. The CDR3 is 16 amino acids. V lost 3 bases, J lost 5 bases, and 8 bases stayed unmatched. The CDR3 protein is CASSDHQREHTGELFF. CDR3 coding DNA: TGTGCCAGCAGTGACCATCAGCGGGAGCATACCGGGGAGCTGTTTTTT.

The rearrangement links TRBV5-1 to TRBJ1-4; D is undetermined. The CDR3 contains 15 residues. Per germline, CDR1 SGHRS and CDR2 YFSETQ. V lost 2 bases, J lost 5 bases, and 13 bases lay in between. The CDR3 here is CASSLGGRLNEKLFF. The CDR3 DNA follows: TGCGCCAGCAGCTTAGGCGGCAGACTAAATGAAAAACTGTTTTTT.

V gene TRBV19 combines with J gene TRBJ1-1; D gene ambiguous. The V and J ends lost 7 bases and 1 base respectively, with 16 bases between them. The CDR3 spans 15 residues. CDR1 and CDR2 (germline): LNHDA, SQIVND (reference sequence). The CDR3 DNA reads as TGTGCCAGTATGGCTCCACGTTTCAGGAACACTGAAGCTTTCTTT. Translated, it gives CASMAPRFRNTEAFF.

This clone is a singleton in its sample. This chain links TRBV27 with TRBJ1-2; TRBD1 matches at 9 bases. CDR3 length equals 20 residues. The germline V gene encodes CDR1 MNHEY and CDR2 SMNVEV (reference sequence). The V gene end was trimmed by 1 base and the J gene end by 8 bases; junction bases not matched to a gene: 23. CDR3 residues: CASSLWAGAQGAAVGDGYTF. CDR3 DNA: TGTGCCAGCAGTTTATGGGCAGGTGCACAGGGGGCGGCCGTGGGGGACGGCTACACCTTC.

The chain links TRBV12-5 to TRBJ1-2, with TRBD1 identical over 7 bases. V dropped 4 bases and J dropped 8; count of bases not matched to a gene: 7. The CDR3 is 13 amino acids. Germline assignment: CDR1 LGHNT and CDR2 FRNRAP. In DNA form, the CDR3 reads TGTGCTAGTGGTTGGTTCGACAGGGAAGGCTACACCTTC. Protein: CASGWFDREGYTF. Looking up the rest from reference TRBV12-5 and TRBJ1-2 gives the full variable domain: DARVTQTPRHKVTEMGQEVTMRCQPILGHNTVFWYRQTMMQGLELLAYFRNRAPLDDSGMPKDRFSAEMPDATLATLKIQPSEPRDSAVYFCASGWFDREGYTFGSGTRLTVV.

The chain couples TRBV10-1 to TRBJ2-3, with D perhaps TRBD2 (6 bases). The CDR3 runs 15 residues. V was clipped by 3 bases and J by 5 bases, with 15 bases between them. Germline V lookup: CDR1 WNHNN, CDR2 SYGVQD (reference sequence). CDR3: CASSEGWEVVDTQYF. The CDR3 DNA is TGCGCCAGCAGTGAAGGTTGGGAGGTGGTAGATACGCAGTATTTT.